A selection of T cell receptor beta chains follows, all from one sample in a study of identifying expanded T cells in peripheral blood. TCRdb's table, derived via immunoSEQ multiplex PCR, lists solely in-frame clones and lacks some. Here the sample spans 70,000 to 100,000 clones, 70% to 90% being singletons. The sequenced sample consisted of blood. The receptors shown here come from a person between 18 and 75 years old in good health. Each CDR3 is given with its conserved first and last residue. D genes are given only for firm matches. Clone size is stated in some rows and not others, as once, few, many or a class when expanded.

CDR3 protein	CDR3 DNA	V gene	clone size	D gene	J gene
CASSLGAMEAFF	TGTGCCAGCAGCTTAGGGGCAATGGAGGCTTTCTTT	TRBV11-2	NA	NA	TRBJ1-1
CASSGRSGANVLTF	TGTGCCAGTAGCGGACGCTCTGGGGCCAACGTCCTGACTTTC	TRBV19	NA	NA	TRBJ2-6
CASLDSSTGNTIYF	TGTGCCAGCTTGGACAGTAGTACTGGAAACACCATATATTTT	TRBV6-5	NA	NA	TRBJ1-3
CASRGRGNREQYF	TGTGCCAGTCGTGGCAGGGGGAATCGGGAGCAGTACTTC	TRBV19	NA	TRBD1	TRBJ2-7
CASSVGGGFYNEQFF	TGTGCCAGCAGCGTAGGCGGGGGCTTCTACAATGAGCAGTTCTTC	TRBV9	NA	NA	TRBJ2-1
CASSFVGFKYGDRKTGELFF	TGTGCCAGCAGTTTTGTCGGTTTTAAGTACGGGGACAGAAAAACCGGGGAGCTGTTTTTT	TRBV28	NA	TRBD1	TRBJ2-2
CAAGEGANVYGYTF	TGTGCCGCTGGCGAGGGGGCCAATGTATATGGCTACACCTTC	TRBV19	NA	TRBD1	TRBJ1-2
CASSGRDLAGPYEQYF	TGTGCCAGCAGCGGAAGAGATCTAGCGGGGCCCTACGAGCAGTACTTC	TRBV11-2	NA	TRBD2	TRBJ2-7
CASSESRAPRDPGSF	TGCGCCAGCAGTGAGTCGAGGGCTCCCCGCGACCCGGGGAGCTTC	TRBV10-2	NA	NA	TRBJ2-7
CASSEMQVTSEAFF	TGCGCCAGCAGTGAAATGCAAGTGACCTCCGAAGCTTTCTTT	TRBV10-2	NA	NA	TRBJ1-1
CASSAGQGASEQYF	TGTGCCAGCAGCGCGGGACAGGGGGCGAGCGAGCAGTACTTC	TRBV9	once	TRBD1	TRBJ2-7
CASSLLGPTDTQYF	TGTGCCAGCAGCTTACTGGGACCCACAGATACGCAGTATTTT	TRBV7-9	once	NA	TRBJ2-3
CASSPGLANYNEQFF	TGTGCCAGCAGCCCCGGACTAGCGAACTACAATGAGCAGTTCTTC	TRBV6-5	NA	TRBD2	TRBJ2-1
CASSLDYRRVTEAFF	TGTGCCAGCAGCTTAGACTACAGGCGAGTCACTGAAGCTTTCTTT	TRBV7-6	once	NA	TRBJ1-1
CASSVETTPGFEKLFF	TGCGCCAGCAGCGTAGAAACTACACCCGGTTTTGAAAAACTGTTTTTT	TRBV10-1	NA	NA	TRBJ1-4
CASSRDSWFYGYTF	TGTGCCAGCAGCCGGGACAGTTGGTTTTATGGCTACACCTTC	TRBV11-3	NA	TRBD1	TRBJ1-2
CASSIQGLINTEAFF	TGTGCCAGTAGTATTCAGGGGCTGATTAACACTGAAGCTTTCTTT	TRBV19	NA	NA	TRBJ1-1
CASSLAPDRGDGYTF	TGCGCCAGCAGCTTGGCACCGGACAGAGGCGATGGCTACACCTTC	TRBV5-1	NA	NA	TRBJ1-2
CASSLVGNRPGTDTQYF	TGTGCCAGCAGCTTGGTCGGCAACAGGCCTGGCACAGATACGCAGTATTTT	TRBV5-6	NA	NA	TRBJ2-3
CASSLSRVTDTQYF	TGTGCCAGCAGCCTGTCCAGGGTCACAGATACGCAGTATTTT	TRBV7-6	NA	NA	TRBJ2-3
CASSLQGVHEQYF	TGCGCCAGCAGCTTGCAGGGAGTCCACGAGCAGTACTTC	TRBV5-1	NA	NA	TRBJ2-7
CASSWGQGYGYTF	TGTGCCAGCAGTTGGGGACAGGGCTATGGCTACACCTTC	TRBV6-6	NA	TRBD1	TRBJ1-2
CASSLVPGLNDNEQFF	TGCGCCAGCAGCTTGGTACCGGGACTCAACGACAATGAGCAGTTCTTC	TRBV5-1	NA	NA	TRBJ2-1
CASSYSSGRSSYEQYF	TGTGCCAGCAGTTACTCTTCAGGGAGGAGCTCCTACGAGCAGTACTTC	TRBV6-5	NA	NA	TRBJ2-7
CAWSADPLPGNTIYF	TGTGCCTGGAGTGCCGACCCTCTTCCTGGAAACACCATATATTTT	TRBV30	NA	NA	TRBJ1-3
CASSLGPGISGNTIYF	TGTGCCAGCAGCTTAGGGCCCGGAATCTCTGGAAACACCATATATTTT	TRBV7-9	NA	NA	TRBJ1-3
CASSTPGTRTYEQYF	TGTGCCAGCAGTACCCCCGGGACCCGAACCTACGAGCAGTACTTC	TRBV28	NA	NA	TRBJ2-7
CASSLSGIDVVEAFF	TGTGCCAGCAGTTTATCAGGGATTGACGTCGTCGAAGCTTTCTTT	TRBV27	NA	NA	TRBJ1-1
CASRTPGDTEAFF	TGTGCCAGCAGGACCCCTGGTGACACTGAAGCTTTCTTT	TRBV28	NA	NA	TRBJ1-1
CASSLSSGQLYNEQFF	TGTGCCAGCAGCTTAAGCTCGGGACAGCTATACAATGAGCAGTTCTTC	TRBV7-6	few	TRBD1	TRBJ2-1
CASSQDNGNYGYTF	TGCGCCAGCAGCCAAGATAACGGGAACTATGGCTACACCTTC	TRBV4-1	NA	NA	TRBJ1-2
CASSLSLYGYTF	TGTGCCAGCAGCTTAAGCCTCTATGGCTACACCTTC	TRBV11-3	once	NA	TRBJ1-2